These T cell receptor beta chains were read from a single sample in a study of CD8 T cells in ankylosing spondylitis. TCRdb analysed the 5' RACE reads with MiXCR anew, one entry per CDR3 protein. There are approximately 200,000 distinct CDR3 sequences in the sample; roughly 13% occur only once, and approximately 15% lies in the top ten. Sequenced input: blood, either unsorted or a sorted T cell fraction (not recorded which). The receptors derive from a male donor with ankylosing spondylitis or in good health (not recorded which). The CDR3 runs from the conserved cysteine through the conserved F or W. The order of the fields is D gene, V gene, clone size, J gene, CDR3 DNA, CDR3 protein. D genes are given only for firm matches. Where a row states a size, it is once, few, many or the class of an expanded clone; other rows omit it.

>.|TRBV3-1|.|TRBJ2-3
TGTGCCAGCAGCCTCACCTTCACAGATACGCAGTATTTT
CASSLTFTDTQYF
>TRBD1|TRBV7-7|few|TRBJ2-7
TGTGCCAGCAGCCCCCGGACAGGGGAGCAGTACTTC
CASSPRTGEQYF
>.|TRBV20-1|many|TRBJ2-7
TGCAGTGCTCTTACGGGACGGAACTCCTACGAGCAGTACTTC
CSALTGRNSYEQYF
>TRBD1|TRBV12-5|.|TRBJ2-3
TGTGCTAGTGGACCGCCCGAGGACAGGATCCCCACAGATACGCAGTATTTT
CASGPPEDRIPTDTQYF
>TRBD2|TRBV5-6|.|TRBJ2-1
TGTGCCAGCAGCTTGGGCGGGAGGGCCCCCAATGAGCAGTTCTTC
CASSLGGRAPNEQFF
>.|TRBV9|.|TRBJ2-7
TGTGCCAGCAGCCCCCAATCAGAGTCCGAGCAGTACTTC
CASSPQSESEQYF
>.|TRBV7-6|.|TRBJ2-3
TGTGCCAGCCCGGGAGATACGCAGTATTTT
CASPGDTQYF
>.|TRBV5-5|many|TRBJ1-2
TGTGCCAGCAGCTTGTCCGGACAGATCGATTTGAACTATGGCTACACCTTC
CASSLSGQIDLNYGYTF
>.|TRBV29-1|.|TRBJ2-1
TGCAGCGTCCCTGGGGGATTGGGGGATGAGCAGTTCTTC
CSVPGGLGDEQFF
>.|TRBV18|.|TRBJ2-3
TGTGCCAGCTCACCACCGGACGTCCCAGATACGCAGTATTTT
CASSPPDVPDTQYF
>.|TRBV20-1|.|TRBJ2-7
TGCAGTGCTAGAGATCTGCGGGGCGCAACCTCCTACGAGCAGTACTTC
CSARDLRGATSYEQYF
>.|TRBV12-3/TRBV12-4|many|TRBJ2-2
TGTGCCAGCATCAACACCGGGGAGCTGTTTTTT
CASINTGELFF
>.|TRBV6-1|few|TRBJ2-7
TGTGCCAGCAGGCCGGGGCTAGCTACCTACGAGCAGTACTTC
CASRPGLATYEQYF
>.|TRBV6-1|.|TRBJ1-1
TGTGCCAGCAGGGGGGGGAGGAACACTGAAGCTTTCTTT
CASRGGRNTEAFF
>.|TRBV11-3|.|TRBJ2-5
TGTGCCAGCAGCCCCTCGGACGGACCCATGGCCCAGTACTTC
CASSPSDGPMAQYF
>TRBD2|TRBV30|.|TRBJ2-7
TGTGCCAGTACTAGCGGGGGTGCCTACGAGCAGTACTTC
CASTSGGAYEQYF
>.|TRBV6-5|.|TRBJ2-5
TGTGCCAGCAGTTCACAGGGAGCCGTGAAGGAGACCCAGTACTTC
CASSSQGAVKETQYF
>.|TRBV18|few|TRBJ1-4
TGTGCCAGCTCACCCGAACATCTGTGGGGTGCTAATGAAAAACTGTTTTTT
CASSPEHLWGANEKLFF
>.|TRBV27|.|TRBJ1-2
TGTGCCAGCAGTTTAAGATCGGGGGCCCTATACTATGGCTACACCTTC
CASSLRSGALYYGYTF
>.|TRBV12-3/TRBV12-4|many|TRBJ2-2
TGTGCCAGCAGTTTATCGGCAGGGTCGAACACCGGGGAGCTGTTTTTT
CASSLSAGSNTGELFF
>TRBD2|TRBV27|many|TRBJ2-2
TGTGCCAGCAGTTTATCGGGGAGGGCCGCATTAAACACCGGGGAGCTGTTTTTT
CASSLSGRAALNTGELFF
>TRBD2|TRBV6-4|few|TRBJ2-1
TGTGCCAGCAGTCATAGACTAGCGGACTACAATGAGCAGTTCTTC
CASSHRLADYNEQFF
>.|TRBV12-3/TRBV12-4|medium-sized|TRBJ1-1
TGTGCCAGCAGTTTAGGCAGGCCCGGCCCACTGAACACTGAAGCTTTCTTT
CASSLGRPGPLNTEAFF
>.|TRBV6-1|.|TRBJ1-2
TGTGCCAGCAGTGAGCCGGGCTACCTAATGGATGGCTACACCTTC
CASSEPGYLMDGYTF
>TRBD1|TRBV18|few|TRBJ1-2
TGTGCCAGCTCACCGCCGACAGGGTGGTATGGCTACACCTTC
CASSPPTGWYGYTF
>.|TRBV2|few|TRBJ1-2
TGTGCCAGCAGTAGGACTCAACAGAACCTCTATGGCTACACCTTC
CASSRTQQNLYGYTF
>.|TRBV30|.|TRBJ2-5
TGTGCCTGGAGTGTATCGGGGGGCGCAGAGACCCAGTACTTC
CAWSVSGGAETQYF
>.|TRBV7-9|.|TRBJ2-5
TGTGCCAGCAGCTTACCCTTGGGATCCCAAGAGACCCAGTACTTC
CASSLPLGSQETQYF
>TRBD1|TRBV27|many|TRBJ1-2
TGTGCCAGCAGTTCGTCGGCAGGGGGCTATTTCTATGGCTACACCTTC
CASSSSAGGYFYGYTF
>.|TRBV27|.|TRBJ2-1
TGTGCCAGCGGCCTCTGGAATGAGCAGTTCTTC
CASGLWNEQFF
>.|TRBV5-7|.|TRBJ2-6
TGTGCCAGCAGCTCCGGGCTAGCGAGTTCCCCTGGGGCCAACGTCCTGACTTTC
CASSSGLASSPGANVLTF
>.|TRBV7-9|few|TRBJ2-7
TGTGCCAGCAGCCCCGCCAGGGGAGTCAGCTCCTACGAGCAGTACTTC
CASSPARGVSSYEQYF
>.|TRBV5-6|few|TRBJ2-7
TGTGCCAGCAGCTTGTCCCCCGGCTACGAGCAGTACTTC
CASSLSPGYEQYF
>.|TRBV19|few|TRBJ2-1
TGTGCCAGTAGTATGTGGGGCGGTGAGCAGTTCTTC
CASSMWGGEQFF
>TRBD1|TRBV6-1|.|TRBJ2-3
TGTGCCAGCGGCGACAGGGCCGAAGATACGCAGTATTTT
CASGDRAEDTQYF
>TRBD2|TRBV5-8|few|TRBJ2-1
TGTGCCAGCAGCTTGGTGGGACTAGCGGGCCCCAATGAGCAGTTCTTC
CASSLVGLAGPNEQFF
>.|TRBV5-1|few|TRBJ2-3
TGCGCCAGCAGCCTGGGACTGATCACAGATACGCAGTATTTT
CASSLGLITDTQYF
>TRBD1|TRBV5-1|few|TRBJ2-2
TGCGCCAGCAGCACCATTGGGACAGGGAACACCGGGGAGCTGTTTTTT
CASSTIGTGNTGELFF
>.|TRBV21-1|few|TRBJ2-3
TGTGCCAGCAGCCCTATGGCTGTGGGGCCACTCGCTAGCACAGATACGCAGTATTTT
CASSPMAVGPLASTDTQYF
>TRBD2|TRBV29-1|many|TRBJ2-7
TGCAGCGCCCTAGCGGGAGGTACCTACGAGCAGTACTTC
CSALAGGTYEQYF
>.|TRBV6-1|.|TRBJ1-1
TGTGCCAGCAGGGATACAGGTCTCACTGAAGCTTTCTTT
CASRDTGLTEAFF
>TRBD1|TRBV3-1|.|TRBJ1-1
TGTGCCAGCAGCTCTACAGGGGGCCGTGAAGCTTTCTTT
CASSSTGGREAFF
>.|TRBV6-1|.|TRBJ2-2
TGTGCCAGCACTGAAGAGGGCTCCTTCACCGGGGAGCTGTTTTTT
CASTEEGSFTGELFF
>.|TRBV12-3/TRBV12-4|.|TRBJ2-2
TGTGCCAGCAGTTTCCCAGGGCGGGACACCGGGGAGCTGTTTTTT
CASSFPGRDTGELFF
>TRBD2|TRBV20-1|.|TRBJ2-1
TGCAGTGCTAGAGGAAGAATAGCGGGAGACCTCTACAATGAGCAGTTCTTC
CSARGRIAGDLYNEQFF
>.|TRBV20-1|few|TRBJ1-1
TGCAGTGCTAGAGATCTACAGGGTGGCACTGAAGCTTTCTTT
CSARDLQGGTEAFF